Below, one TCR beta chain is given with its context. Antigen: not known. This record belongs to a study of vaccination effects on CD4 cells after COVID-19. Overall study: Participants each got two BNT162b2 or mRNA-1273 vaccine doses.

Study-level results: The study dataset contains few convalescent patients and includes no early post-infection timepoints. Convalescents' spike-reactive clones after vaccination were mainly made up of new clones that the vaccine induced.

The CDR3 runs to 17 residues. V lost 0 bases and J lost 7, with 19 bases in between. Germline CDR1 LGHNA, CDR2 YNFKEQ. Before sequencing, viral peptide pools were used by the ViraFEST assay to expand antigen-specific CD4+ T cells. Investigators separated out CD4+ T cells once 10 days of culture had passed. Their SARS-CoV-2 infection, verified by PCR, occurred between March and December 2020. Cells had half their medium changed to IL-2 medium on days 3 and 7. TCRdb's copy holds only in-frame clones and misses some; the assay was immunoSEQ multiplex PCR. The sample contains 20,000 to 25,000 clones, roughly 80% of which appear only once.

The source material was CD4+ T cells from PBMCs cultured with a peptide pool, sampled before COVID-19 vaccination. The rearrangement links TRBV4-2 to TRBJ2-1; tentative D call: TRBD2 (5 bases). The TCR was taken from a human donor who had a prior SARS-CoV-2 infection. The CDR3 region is CASSQDLREGQRNEQFF. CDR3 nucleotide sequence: TGTGCCAGCAGCCAAGATTTAAGAGAGGGCCAACGAAATGAGCAGTTCTTC.